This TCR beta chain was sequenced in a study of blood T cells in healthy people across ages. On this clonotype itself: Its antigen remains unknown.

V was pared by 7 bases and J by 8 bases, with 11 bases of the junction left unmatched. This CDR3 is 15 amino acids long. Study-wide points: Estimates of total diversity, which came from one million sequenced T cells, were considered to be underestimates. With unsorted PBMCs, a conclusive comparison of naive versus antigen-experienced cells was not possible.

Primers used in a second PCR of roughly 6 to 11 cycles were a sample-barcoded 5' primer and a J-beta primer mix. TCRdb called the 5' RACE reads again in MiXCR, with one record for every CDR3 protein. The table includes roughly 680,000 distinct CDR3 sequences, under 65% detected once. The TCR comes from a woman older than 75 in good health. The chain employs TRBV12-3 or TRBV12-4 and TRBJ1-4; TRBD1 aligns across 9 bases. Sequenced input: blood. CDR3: CASTTMDRGEEKLFF. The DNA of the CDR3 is TGTGCCAGCACAACCATGGACAGGGGTGAGGAAAAACTGTTTTTT.